These T cell receptor beta chains were read from a single sample in a study of cytomegalovirus exposure and HLA in healthy donors. The data were produced by immunoSEQ multiplex PCR, yet TCRdb's version contains in-frame clones alone and is incomplete. The profile shows about 160,000 clones, about 81% of them singletons. The sequenced sample was PBMCs. These receptors were obtained from a woman aged 18-29 years in good health and CMV-seronegative. Each CDR3 is given with its conserved first and last residue. Each record gives: D gene, clone size, J gene, CDR3 length, V gene, CDR3 protein, CDR3 DNA. D genes are given only for firm matches. Size is omitted from some rows. Given values are once, few, many or a class for expanded clones.

>.|.|TRBJ1-6|15|TRBV25-1
CASSEYMGEASPLHF
TGTGCCAGCAGTGAATATATGGGGGAGGCTTCACCCCTCCACTTT
>TRBD1|.|TRBJ1-5|16|TRBV4-1
CASSQRQGRGNQPQHF
TGCGCCAGCAGCCAACGACAGGGCCGAGGCAATCAGCCCCAGCATTTT
>TRBD1|.|TRBJ2-2|17|TRBV7-6
CASSLGTGGERYRELFF
TGTGCCAGCAGCTTAGGGACAGGGGGCGAAAGGTACCGGGAGCTGTTTTTT
>TRBD1|.|TRBJ1-2|15|TRBV12-5
CASGLGQGLNYGYTF
TGTGCTAGTGGTTTGGGACAGGGGTTGAACTATGGCTACACCTTC
>.|.|TRBJ1-5|12|TRBV19
CASSEGDQPQHF
TGTGCCAGTAGTGAGGGGGATCAGCCCCAGCATTTT
>.|.|TRBJ1-2|11|TRBV7-9
CASLGIYGYTF
TGTGCCAGCCTCGGGATCTATGGCTACACCTTC
>TRBD1|.|TRBJ2-4|13|TRBV19
CASNLDRGDIQYF
TGTGCCAGTAATCTCGACAGGGGGGACATTCAGTACTTC
>TRBD1|.|TRBJ2-3|16|TRBV19
CASRQGRVPHTDTQYF
TGTGCCAGCAGACAGGGAAGAGTACCACACACAGATACGCAGTATTTT
>TRBD1|.|TRBJ2-3|14|TRBV9
CASSVPGQEDTQYF
TGTGCCAGCAGCGTACCGGGACAGGAGGATACGCAGTATTTT
>TRBD2|.|TRBJ2-1|19|TRBV30
CAWSPLSGSPGGPYNEQFF
TGTGCCTGGAGTCCCCTTAGCGGGAGTCCAGGGGGACCTTACAATGAGCAGTTCTTC
>TRBD2|.|TRBJ2-3|16|TRBV5-1
CASRRFGGGATDTQYF
TGCGCCAGCAGGCGCTTCGGCGGGGGGGCGACAGATACGCAGTATTTT
>TRBD2|.|TRBJ2-5|15|TRBV25-1
CASSDLLGLGETQYF
TGTGCCAGCAGTGACCTCCTGGGACTAGGAGAGACCCAGTACTTC
>TRBD2|.|TRBJ2-3|14|TRBV29-1
CSVESGGAGDTQYF
TGCAGCGTTGAGAGCGGGGGGGCCGGAGATACGCAGTATTTT
>.|.|TRBJ2-7|13|TRBV2
CASSEFRQGEQYF
TGTGCCAGCAGTGAATTCCGCCAGGGCGAGCAGTACTTC
>.|.|TRBJ2-2|16|TRBV5-1
CASSRGSPSYTGELFF
TGCGCCAGCAGCCGAGGTAGCCCTTCATACACCGGGGAGCTGTTTTTT
>.|.|TRBJ2-7|14|TRBV30
CAWRGGKISGEQYF
TGTGCCTGGAGGGGTGGTAAGATTTCGGGGGAGCAGTACTTC
>.|.|TRBJ2-7|13|TRBV6-6
CASSYPPGYEQYF
TGTGCCAGCAGTTACCCTCCCGGCTACGAGCAGTACTTC
>.|.|TRBJ1-2|15|TRBV28
CASSFSTGPFYGYTF
TGTGCCAGCAGTTTCAGCACAGGCCCGTTCTATGGCTACACCTTC
>TRBD1|once|TRBJ2-7|14|TRBV5-1
CASSPGQTLGEQYF
TGCGCCAGCAGCCCGGGACAGACGTTAGGAGAGCAGTACTTC
>.|few|TRBJ2-3|13|TRBV28
CASSSRLADTQYF
TGTGCCAGCAGTTCCCGACTAGCAGATACGCAGTATTTT
>.|.|TRBJ2-1|15|TRBV19
CASSAGTRGVNEQFF
TGTGCCAGTAGTGCCGGGACTCGAGGCGTCAATGAGCAGTTCTTC
>TRBD1|.|TRBJ1-6|15|TRBV27
CASSLALQGASPLHF
TGTGCCAGCAGTTTAGCATTGCAGGGGGCTTCACCCCTCCACTTT
>TRBD2|.|TRBJ2-1|16|TRBV7-6
CASSLTGLAGYNEQFF
TGTGCCAGCAGCCTAACGGGGCTAGCGGGCTACAATGAGCAGTTCTTC
>.|.|TRBJ1-1|13|TRBV6-6
CASSPQMNTEAFF
TGTGCCAGCAGCCCACAGATGAACACTGAAGCTTTCTTT
>TRBD2|few|TRBJ2-7|14|TRBV28
CASRGTSAVYEQYF
TGTGCCAGCCGGGGGACTAGCGCTGTCTACGAGCAGTACTTC
>.|.|TRBJ1-5|12|TRBV4-1
CASSLQNQPQHF
TGTGCCAGCAGCTTGCAGAATCAGCCCCAGCATTTT
>TRBD2|.|TRBJ2-3|17|TRBV30
CAFKSGTSGSFRDTQYF
TGTGCCTTCAAATCCGGGACTAGCGGGAGTTTTAGGGATACGCAGTATTTT
>TRBD2|.|TRBJ2-7|15|TRBV5-1
CASSPGLAGVGEQYF
TGCGCCAGCAGCCCGGGACTAGCGGGAGTGGGTGAGCAGTACTTC
>.|.|TRBJ2-7|14|TRBV5-1
CASSLGIQGYEQYF
TGCGCCAGCAGCTTGGGGATACAGGGCTACGAGCAGTACTTC
>TRBD1|.|TRBJ1-2|15|TRBV18
CASSPPARGVDGYTF
TGTGCCAGCTCACCACCGGCCAGGGGGGTGGATGGCTACACCTTC
>TRBD1|.|TRBJ2-7|14|TRBV2
CASSDSTGAGEQYF
TGTGCCAGCAGTGACTCGACAGGGGCGGGCGAGCAGTACTTC
>.|.|TRBJ1-4|17|TRBV4-1
CASSPTGIFDGGEKLFF
TGCGCCAGCAGCCCTACCGGGATTTTCGACGGCGGGGAAAAACTGTTTTTT
>.|.|TRBJ2-7|15|TRBV27
CASSFGEGGSYEQYF
TGTGCCAGCAGTTTCGGGGAAGGAGGGTCCTACGAGCAGTACTTC
>.|once|TRBJ2-1|16|TRBV6-1
CASSVATGSPYNEQFF
TGTGCCAGCAGTGTCGCGACAGGCTCGCCCTACAATGAGCAGTTCTTC
>.|.|TRBJ2-1|15|TRBV19
CASSIIGLGHNEQFF
TGTGCCAGTAGTATAATAGGTCTAGGTCACAATGAGCAGTTCTTC
>.|.|TRBJ1-1|15|TRBV5-1
CASSFGHSRNTEAFF
TGCGCCAGCAGCTTTGGCCACAGCCGTAACACTGAAGCTTTCTTT
>TRBD1|.|TRBJ2-3|16|TRBV2
CASSDGQGIGTDTQYF
TGTGCCAGCAGTGATGGACAGGGGATTGGTACAGATACGCAGTATTTT